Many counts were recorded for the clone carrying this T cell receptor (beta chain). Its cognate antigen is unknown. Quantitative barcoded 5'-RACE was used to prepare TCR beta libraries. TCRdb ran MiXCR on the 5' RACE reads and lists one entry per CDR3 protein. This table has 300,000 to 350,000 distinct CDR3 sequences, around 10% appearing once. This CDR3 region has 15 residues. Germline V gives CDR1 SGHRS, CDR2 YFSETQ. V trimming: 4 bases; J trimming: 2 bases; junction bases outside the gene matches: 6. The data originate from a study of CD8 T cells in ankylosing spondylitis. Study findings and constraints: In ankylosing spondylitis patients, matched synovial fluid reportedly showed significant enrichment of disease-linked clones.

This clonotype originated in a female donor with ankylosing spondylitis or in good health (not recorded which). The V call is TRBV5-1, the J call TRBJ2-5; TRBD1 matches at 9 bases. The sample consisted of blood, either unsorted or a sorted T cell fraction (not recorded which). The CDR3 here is CASSLGQGVQETQYF. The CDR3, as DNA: TGCGCCAGCAGCCTGGGACAGGGTGTACAAGAGACCCAGTACTTC.